Shown below are 6 T cell receptor beta chains from a single sample sequenced in a study of T cells in Graves' hyperthyroidism and ophthalmopathy. Amplification of TCR beta CDR3 regions used RNA as the template. Primed by the HTBI set, a first-round RT-PCR was run on the TCR CDR3. TCRdb ran MiXCR on the multiplex PCR reads and lists one entry per CDR3 protein. The data show hundreds of thousands of distinct CDR3 sequences, about 45% seen once. Source material: peripheral blood or thyroid tissue (not recorded which). The receptor set was obtained from an adult man with Graves' disease, either hyperthyroidism or ophthalmopathy (not recorded which).

The chain uses TRBV10-3 and TRBJ1-6; D call uncertain. Trimming took 3 bases from V and 19 from J, leaving 19 bases between them. Germline loops: CDR1 ENHRY, CDR2 SYGVKD. This CDR3 has 13 residues. CDR3 amino acids: CAISERGRMGGHF. Here the CDR3 DNA reads TGTGCCATCAGTGAAAGAGGGCGAATGGGCGGACACTTT.

V is TRBV7-2 and J is TRBJ2-7; D not certain. The V gene's germline CDR1 is SGHTA and CDR2 FQGNSA. The CDR3 loop spans 14 amino acids. Trimming stripped 5 bases from V and 4 bases from J, with 15 bases between. CDR3 sequence: CASSQSVEGYEQYF. The CDR3 DNA reads TGTGCCAGCAGCCAAAGCGTTGAAGGGTACGAGCAGTACTTC.

The rearrangement joins TRBV6-1 to TRBJ1-2; 10 nucleotides match TRBD1. J lost 2 bases, V lost 6 bases, and 9 bases had no gene match. Per germline, CDR1 MNHNS and CDR2 SASEGT. The CDR3 contains 16 residues. The CDR3 spells CASRPTGQGTNYGYTF. Written as DNA, the CDR3 is TGTGCCAGCAGGCCTACGGGACAGGGGACGAACTATGGCTACACCTTC.

This clonotype appeared once. The J gene is TRBJ2-7, the V gene TRBV6-6; 7 bases agree with TRBD1. Germline CDR1 MNHNY, CDR2 SVGAGI (reference sequence). CDR3 length: 15 amino acids. J was trimmed by 0 bases and V by 5 bases; bases with no gene match: 7. This CDR3 is CASSEARGISYEQYF. The CDR3 coding sequence is TGTGCCAGCAGTGAGGCCAGGGGGATCTCCTACGAGCAGTACTTC.

The V call is TRBV29-1, the J call TRBJ2-6, with 8 bases that match TRBD1. There are 17 residues in the CDR3. Trimming removed 6 bases from V and 0 bases from J; junction bases left unmatched: 10. Germline loops: CDR1 SQVTM, CDR2 ANQGSEA. The CDR3 coding sequence is TGCAGCGTCCCATACCAGGGGGCGAGCTCTGGGGCCAACGTCCTGACTTTC. Translation gives CSVPYQGASSGANVLTF.

J is TRBJ1-1 and V is TRBV19; 7 nucleotides agree with TRBD1. CDR1 LNHDA and CDR2 SQIVND come from the germline V gene (reference sequence). This CDR3 has 14 amino acids. Trimming removed 5 bases from V and 3 bases from J; junction bases left unmatched: 6. The CDR3 DNA follows: TGTGCCAGTAGTGTGACAGGGCAGGACACTGAAGCTTTCTTT. Protein sequence: CASSVTGQDTEAFF.